The entry below describes one T cell receptor beta chain. Its matching antigen is unknown. Measured with immunoSEQ multiplex PCR; TCRdb has only the in-frame clones, and not every one. This sample carries roughly 50,000 clones, 80% to 90% of them seen once, and the ten largest clones take approximately 10%. Germline values: CDR1 GTSNPN, CDR2 SVGIG (reference sequence). The CDR3 runs to 14 residues. V lost 1 base to trimming and J lost 4 bases, with 13 bases between them. The data were taken from a study of OX40 agonist ivuxolimab in advanced cancers. In the study overall: A diagnosis of hepatocellular carcinoma, melanoma, renal cell or head and neck cancer was present in dose-escalation patients.

Overall study findings and caveats: More expanded clones were seen, on average, in CD8+ T cells than in CD4+. Some patients who did not respond also had low normalized T-cell clonal expansion.

V and J are TRBV30 and TRBJ2-5; possible D gene TRBD2, 5 bases. The receptor's source is an adult with an advanced solid tumor such as melanoma, head and neck, liver or kidney cancer. The specimen was CD4+ or CD8+ T cells sorted from blood, collected in a trial of the OX40 agonist ivuxolimab. CDR3 region: CAWSESLGRETQYF. In DNA form, the CDR3 reads TGTGCCTGGAGTGAGAGCTTGGGGAGAGAGACCCAGTACTTC.